The 15 T cell receptor beta chains given below trace back to one sample, sequenced in a study of blood T cells in healthy people across ages. It was with a sample-barcoded 5' primer and a J-beta primer mix that a second PCR of roughly 6 to 12 cycles was run. MiXCR, run by TCRdb on the 5' RACE reads, gives a single entry per CDR3 protein. Of 790,000 or so distinct CDR3 sequences listed, around 45% were seen once; the top ten hold around 18%. Sequencing used blood. The receptors come from an elderly man in good health.

About this clonotype: The junction does not match germline at one end; this may be a read error. This chain links TRBV7-3 with TRBJ2-1; either TRBD1 or TRBD2 may fit D (6 bases each). Germline CDR1 and CDR2: SGHTA and FQGTGA. The CDR3 sequence is 15 residues long. The CDR3 loop reads CVSSLLGGTRRQQFF. In DNA form, the CDR3 reads TGTGTCAGCAGCTTACTAGGGGGGACGAGGAGACAGCAGTTCTTC.

The V gene is TRBV10-3, the J gene TRBJ2-4; 13 bases align to TRBD2. Germline-derived CDR1 and CDR2 are ENHRY and SYGVKD. J gave up 3 bases and V 5 bases, and 10 bases lay outside the gene matches. The CDR3 is 18 amino acids. CDR3 DNA sequence: TGTGCCATCAGTCGTCCCGGACTAGCGGGGGACCTCAAAAACATTCAGTACTTC. Amino acids: CAISRPGLAGDLKNIQYF.

V is TRBV6-2 or TRBV6-3 and J is TRBJ1-5, with 8 bases identical to TRBD1. The CDR3 has 17 residues. Looked up from germline, CDR1 is MNHEY and CDR2 is SVGEGT. V was clipped by 6 bases and J by 3 bases; unmatched bases: 13. The CDR3 DNA sequence: TGTGCCAGCAGCCCCTCACCAGGGGGCAGAGACAATCAGCCCCAGCATTTT. Translation: CASSPSPGGRDNQPQHF.

The chain combines TRBV6-1 with TRBJ2-1; 10 bases align to TRBD2. V was pared by 10 bases and J by 9 bases, with 24 bases of the junction left unmatched. The CDR3 runs to 18 residues. Germline V CDR1 and CDR2: MNHNS, SASEGT. CDR3 bases: TGTGCCACCCCACTACTAGCGGGATTATCCCTGGGGTTTTGTGAGCAGTTCTTC. This codes for CATPLLAGLSLGFCEQFF.

The chain recombines TRBV7-2 with TRBJ2-4, with a tentative D call TRBD2 (6 bases). Near its end, the DNA agrees better with TRBJ2-7, so the J call may be wrong. CDR3 length: 14 amino acids. Germline V lookup: CDR1 SGHTA, CDR2 FQGNSA. Written as DNA, the CDR3 is TGTGCCAGCAGCCTTGGCGGGATAGGCTACGAGCAGTACTTC. It specifies CASSLGGIGYEQYF.

This clonotype was counted between two and nine times. This sequence joins TRBV4-3 and TRBJ1-6; D uncertain. V dropped 2 bases and J dropped 7 bases, with 6 bases sitting between them. Looked up from germline, CDR1 is LGHNA and CDR2 is YSLEER. The CDR3 is 13 residues long. The CDR3 spells CASSQISNSPLHF. CDR3 nucleotides: TGCGCCAGCAGCCAAATTTCAAATTCACCCCTCCACTTT.

The J gene is TRBJ2-1, the V gene TRBV5-6, with 10 bases fitting TRBD1. The V gene's germline CDR1 is SGHDT and CDR2 YYEEEE. V lost 5 bases and J lost 10; bases outside the gene matches: 21. This CDR3 comprises 18 residues. The chain's CDR3 is CASSPPPGGTGVSGEQFF. The CDR3 bases are TGTGCCAGCAGTCCACCACCGGGGGGGACAGGGGTTTCCGGGGAGCAGTTCTTC.

CDR3 nucleotides: TGTGCCAGCAGCTTAGATCTTGGGGTCTTTGGTACAGGGGGTCAGAAGACCCAGTACTTC. Its protein product is CASSLDLGVFGTGGQKTQYF. This sequence joins TRBV11-2 and TRBJ2-7, with 8 bases fitting TRBD1. The J call is uncertain, as TRBJ2-5 better fits the DNA end. This CDR3 spans 20 amino acids. Germline assignment: CDR1 SGHAT and CDR2 FQNNGV.

In its sample, this clonotype was seen many times. The chain couples TRBV5-1 to TRBJ2-1, with D perhaps assigned TRBD1 or TRBD2 (5 bases each). The CDR3 covers 17 residues. Germline V lookup: CDR1 SGHRS, CDR2 YFSETQ. V was shortened by 1 base and J by 5 bases, with 19 bases between the two germline ends. The CDR3 loop is CASSLILGASSNNEQFF. In nucleotides, the CDR3 is TGCGCCAGCAGCTTGATTTTAGGGGCTAGCAGTAACAATGAGCAGTTCTTC.

The chain has TRBV2 and TRBJ2-1, with a tentative D call TRBD1 (6 bases). V was cut by 4 bases and J by 6 bases, with 13 bases left in between. The CDR3 sequence is 14 residues long. CDR1 and CDR2 from the germline V gene are SNHLY and FYNNEI. The chain's CDR3 is CASSAIRGGNEQFF. In nucleotides, the CDR3 is TGTGCCAGCAGTGCAATTAGAGGGGGCAATGAGCAGTTCTTC.

This clonotype was seen a few times. This chain links TRBV20-1 with TRBJ2-5; 13 bases are a match to TRBD2. After removal of 3 bases from V and 0 bases from J, the junction contained 7 bases not matched to a gene. From germline, CDR1 is DFQATT and CDR2 SNEGSKA (reference sequence). This CDR3 region has 17 residues. This CDR3 reads CSASSWGLAGNQETQYF. Written as DNA, the CDR3 is TGCAGTGCTAGCTCCTGGGGACTAGCGGGGAACCAAGAGACCCAGTACTTC.

The chain has TRBV29-1 and TRBJ2-4; 8 bases are a match to TRBD2. The CDR3 runs to 15 residues. Germline-derived CDR1 and CDR2 are SQVTM and ANQGSEA. V trimming: 6 bases; J trimming: 0 bases; junction bases outside the gene matches: 7. The CDR3 DNA reads TGCAGCGTAAGACAGCGGGAGTTAGCCAAAAACATTCAGTACTTC. Residues: CSVRQRELAKNIQYF.

This chain links TRBV5-1 with TRBJ2-7; D uncertain. Trimming removed 0 bases at V and 0 bases at J, with 13 bases between. Germline CDR1 reads SGHRS; CDR2 reads YFSETQ. The CDR3 is made up of 16 amino acids. The CDR3 protein is CASSLGASLSSYEQYF. The CDR3 region has the DNA TGCGCCAGCAGCTTGGGAGCCAGTTTAAGCTCCTACGAGCAGTACTTC.

This chain links TRBV3-1 with TRBJ1-4; D is perhaps TRBD1 (5 bases). Germline CDR1 LGHDT, CDR2 YNNKEL (reference sequence). The CDR3 is 16 amino acids. V gave up 0 bases and J gave up 7 bases, with 15 bases separating them. CDR3 DNA sequence: TGTGCCAGCAGCCAAGAGTTAGGGCAGGGAGGTGAAAAACTGTTTTTT. This gives the protein CASSQELGQGGEKLFF. The full variable domain, with the rest looked up from reference TRBV3-1 and TRBJ1-4, is DTAVSQTPKYLVTQMGNDKSIKCEQNLGHDTMYWYKQDSKKFLKIMFSYNNKELIINETVPNRFSPKSPDKAHLNLHINSLELGDSAVYFCASSQELGQGGEKLFFGSGTQLSVL.

This clonotype appeared a few times. The chain employs TRBV7-2 and TRBJ2-6; D may be TRBD1 (6 bases). Germline values: CDR1 SGHTA, CDR2 FQGNSA. The CDR3 contains 16 residues. V was trimmed by 4 bases and J by 0 bases, leaving 10 bases between them. The CDR3 spells CASSSGRGSGANVLTF. As DNA, the CDR3 is TGTGCCAGCAGCTCCGGCAGGGGCTCTGGGGCCAACGTCCTGACTTTC.